The rows below give T cell receptor beta chains drawn from one sample of a study of blood T cell repertoires in COVID-19. Libraries were prepared by immunoSEQ multiplex PCR; TCRdb keeps only in-frame clonotypes and omits some of them. The sample includes approximately 210,000 clones, around three quarters of them seen just once. Sequencing was performed on PBMCs or T cells enriched from blood (not recorded which). The source of these receptors is a woman aged 45-65 years with acute COVID-19. The CDR3 runs from the conserved cysteine through the conserved F or W. D genes are given only for firm matches. Clone size appears in some rows only: once, few, many, or a class for an expanded clone.

d_call	v_call	clone_size	j_call	cdr3_nt	cdr3_aa
TRBD1	TRBV5-1	NA	TRBJ1-2	TGCGCCAGCAGCTTTGGGGGACAGGGGGTGAATGGCTACACCTTC	CASSFGGQGVNGYTF
NA	TRBV7-9	NA	TRBJ1-1	TGTGCCAGCAGCTTTAGTGGACACCTGAACACTGAAGCTTTCTTT	CASSFSGHLNTEAFF
NA	TRBV10-2	once	TRBJ1-1	TGCGCCAGCAGTGGATTAGGGGCTCCAGAAGCTTTCTTT	CASSGLGAPEAFF
TRBD1	TRBV7-7	NA	TRBJ2-5	TGTGCTAGCAGCCGGACAGGGCCGGGGGAGACCCAGTACTTC	CASSRTGPGETQYF
TRBD2	TRBV13	NA	TRBJ2-3	TGTGCCAGCAGCTCGACTAGCGGGGGGGTTGGCACAGATACGCAGTATTTT	CASSSTSGGVGTDTQYF
NA	TRBV5-5	NA	TRBJ1-5	TGTGCCAGCAGCTCACAGGGTCTTAGCAATCAGCCCCAGCATTTT	CASSSQGLSNQPQHF
NA	TRBV3-1/TRBV3-2	NA	TRBJ2-3	TGTGCCAGCAGCCAAGAAAGCCCCGGACTTCTAAAGACAGATACGCAGTATTTT	CASSQESPGLLKTDTQYF
NA	TRBV5-1	NA	TRBJ2-1	TGCGCCAGCAGTTTGACGGCAACGGGTGAGCAGTTCTTC	CASSLTATGEQFF
TRBD1	TRBV6-5	NA	TRBJ1-5	TGTGCCAGCAGTAGACAGGGGGCTCAGCCCCAGCATTTT	CASSRQGAQPQHF
NA	TRBV7-3	NA	TRBJ2-2	TGTGCCAGCAGCTTAATCGCAGGGCCGAACACCGGGGAGCTGTTTTTT	CASSLIAGPNTGELFF
TRBD1	TRBV7-2	NA	TRBJ1-2	TGTGCCAGCAGCCGAGACAGGGACTATGGCTACACCTTC	CASSRDRDYGYTF
TRBD1	TRBV2	NA	TRBJ1-6	TGTGCCAGCAGTGGGGATACCGGGACAGTAGTCTACTCCTATAATTCACCCCTCCACTTT	CASSGDTGTVVYSYNSPLHF
TRBD1	TRBV27	NA	TRBJ1-5	TGTGCCAGCAGTGAGGGACAGGATAGCAATCAGCCCCAGCATTTT	CASSEGQDSNQPQHF
TRBD1	TRBV6-5	NA	TRBJ1-3	TGTGCCACCGGAGCAGGGGGCCGTAACACCATATATTTT	CATGAGGRNTIYF
NA	TRBV5-1	NA	TRBJ2-4	TGCGCCAGCAGCTTGCCCACAGGGAGCCTAAAAAACATTCAGTACTTC	CASSLPTGSLKNIQYF
TRBD1	TRBV2	few	TRBJ1-5	TGTGCCAGCAAGGGACAGGGCATGGGCAATCAGCCCCAGCATTTT	CASKGQGMGNQPQHF
TRBD1	TRBV6-5	NA	TRBJ1-5	TGTGCCAGCAGCCTCCGACAGGGGGGCAATCAGCCCCAGCATTTT	CASSLRQGGNQPQHF
TRBD2	TRBV11-3	NA	TRBJ2-3	TGTGCCAGCAGCCTCCGGGGGGTCCTAACAGATACGCAGTATTTT	CASSLRGVLTDTQYF
NA	TRBV9	NA	TRBJ2-2	TGTGCCAGCAGCCTCAGGGCCCTGAACACCGGGGAGCTGTTTTTT	CASSLRALNTGELFF
TRBD1	TRBV6-5	NA	TRBJ1-6	TGTGCCAGCAGACGACGAACAGGGGACAATTCACCCCTCCACTTT	CASRRRTGDNSPLHF
NA	TRBV5-1	few	TRBJ2-2	TGCGCCAGCAGCTTGGCGGGGGAGAACACCGGGGAGCTGTTTTTT	CASSLAGENTGELFF
TRBD1	TRBV29-1	NA	TRBJ1-2	TGCAGCGTTGATACCGGGACAGGGTATGGCTACACCTTC	CSVDTGTGYGYTF
TRBD1	TRBV5-6	NA	TRBJ1-5	TGTGCCAGCAGCTTGGCAGGGGGCGCGGGTCAGCCCCAGCATTTT	CASSLAGGAGQPQHF
NA	TRBV14	NA	TRBJ2-1	TGTGCCAGCAGCCAAGATAAGGGCGGGATAGGGTCCCATGAGCAGTTCTTC	CASSQDKGGIGSHEQFF
NA	TRBV29-1	NA	TRBJ1-1	TGCAGCGTTGCCACAGGGCTGGGGATTGGTGAAGCTTTCTTT	CSVATGLGIGEAFF
TRBD2	TRBV3-1/TRBV3-2	NA	TRBJ2-1	TGTGCCAGCAGCCGGAGCGGGGGTTCCTACAATGAGCAGTTCTTC	CASSRSGGSYNEQFF